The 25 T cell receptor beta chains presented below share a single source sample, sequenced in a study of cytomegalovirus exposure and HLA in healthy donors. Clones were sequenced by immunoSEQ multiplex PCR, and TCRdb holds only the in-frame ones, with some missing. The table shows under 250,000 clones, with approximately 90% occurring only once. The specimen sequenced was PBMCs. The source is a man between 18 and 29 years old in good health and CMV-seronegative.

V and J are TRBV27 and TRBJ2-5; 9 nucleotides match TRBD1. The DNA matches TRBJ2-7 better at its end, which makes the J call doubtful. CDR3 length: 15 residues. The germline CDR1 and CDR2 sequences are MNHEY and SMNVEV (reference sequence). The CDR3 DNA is TGTGCCACCAGCAAGCTGGGACAGGGTACCTACGAGCAGTACTTC. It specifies CATSKLGQGTYEQYF.

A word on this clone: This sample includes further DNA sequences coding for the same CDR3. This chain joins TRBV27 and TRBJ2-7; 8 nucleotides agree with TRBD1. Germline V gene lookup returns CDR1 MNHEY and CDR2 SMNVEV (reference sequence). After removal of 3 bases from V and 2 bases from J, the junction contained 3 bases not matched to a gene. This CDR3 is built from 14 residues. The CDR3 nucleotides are TGTGCCAGCAGTTTGAGGACAGGGACCTACGAGCAGTACTTC. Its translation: CASSLRTGTYEQYF.

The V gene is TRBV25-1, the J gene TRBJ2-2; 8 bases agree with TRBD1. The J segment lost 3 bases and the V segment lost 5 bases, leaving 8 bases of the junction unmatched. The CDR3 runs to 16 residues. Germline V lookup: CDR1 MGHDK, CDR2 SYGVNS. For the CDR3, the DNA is TGTGCCAGCAGTAGGCAGCCAGGGGGCGACACCGGGGAGCTGTTTTTT. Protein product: CASSRQPGGDTGELFF.

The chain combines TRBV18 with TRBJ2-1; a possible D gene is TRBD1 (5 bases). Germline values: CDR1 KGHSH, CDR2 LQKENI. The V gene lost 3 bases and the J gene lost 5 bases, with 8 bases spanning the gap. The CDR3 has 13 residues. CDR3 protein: CASSPSGNNEQFF. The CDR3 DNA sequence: TGTGCCAGCTCACCTTCAGGGAACAATGAGCAGTTCTTC. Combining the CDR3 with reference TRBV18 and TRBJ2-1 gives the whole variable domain NAGVMQNPRHLVRRRGQEARLRCSPMKGHSHVYWYRQLPEEGLKFMVYLQKENIIDESGMPKERFSAEFPKEGPSILRIQQVVRGDSAAYFCASSPSGNNEQFFGPGTRLTVL.

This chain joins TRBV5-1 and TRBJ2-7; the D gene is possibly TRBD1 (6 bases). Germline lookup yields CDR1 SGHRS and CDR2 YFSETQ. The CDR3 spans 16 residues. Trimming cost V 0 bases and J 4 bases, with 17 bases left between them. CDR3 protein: CASSLDRDTLRYEQYF. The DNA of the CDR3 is TGCGCCAGCAGCTTGGACCGGGACACCCTAAGATACGAGCAGTACTTC.

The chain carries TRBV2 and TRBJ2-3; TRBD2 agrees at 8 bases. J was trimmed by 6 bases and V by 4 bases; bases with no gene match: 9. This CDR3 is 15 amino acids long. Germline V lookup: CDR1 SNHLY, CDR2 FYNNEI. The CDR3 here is CASSGSEAGADTQYF. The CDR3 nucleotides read TGTGCCAGCAGTGGGTCGGAAGCGGGGGCGGATACGCAGTATTTT.

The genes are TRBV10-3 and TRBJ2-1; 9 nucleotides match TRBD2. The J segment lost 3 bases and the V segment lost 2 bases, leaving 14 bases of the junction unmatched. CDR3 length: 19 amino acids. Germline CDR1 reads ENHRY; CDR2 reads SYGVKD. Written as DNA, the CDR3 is TGTGCCATCAGTGAGAATGCGGGAGGGCCAGGAGGTCTCTACAATGAGCAGTTCTTC. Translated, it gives CAISENAGGPGGLYNEQFF.

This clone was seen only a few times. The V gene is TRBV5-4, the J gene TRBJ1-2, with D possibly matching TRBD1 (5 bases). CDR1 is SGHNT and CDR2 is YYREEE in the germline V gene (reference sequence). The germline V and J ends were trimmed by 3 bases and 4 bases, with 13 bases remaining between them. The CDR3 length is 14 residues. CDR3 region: CASSSFDGGYGYTF. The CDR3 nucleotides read TGTGCCAGCAGCTCCTTCGACGGGGGCTATGGCTACACCTTC. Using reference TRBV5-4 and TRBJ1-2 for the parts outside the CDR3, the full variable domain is ETGVTQSPTHLIKTRGQQVTLRCSSQSGHNTVSWYQQALGQGPQFIFQYYREEENGRGNFPPRFSGLQFPNYSSELNVNALELDDSALYLCASSSFDGGYGYTFGSGTRLTVV.

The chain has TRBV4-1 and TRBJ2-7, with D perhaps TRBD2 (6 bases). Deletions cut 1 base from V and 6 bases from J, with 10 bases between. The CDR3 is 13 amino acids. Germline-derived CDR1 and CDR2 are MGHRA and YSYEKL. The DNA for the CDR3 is TGCGCCAGCAGCCAAGTTGCGGGACTCGAGCAGTACTTC. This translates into CASSQVAGLEQYF.

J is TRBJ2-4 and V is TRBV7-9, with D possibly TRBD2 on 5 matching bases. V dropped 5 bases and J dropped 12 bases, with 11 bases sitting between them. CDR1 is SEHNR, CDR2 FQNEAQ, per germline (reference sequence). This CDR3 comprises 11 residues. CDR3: CASSTTGDQYF. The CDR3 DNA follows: TGTGCCAGCAGCACTACCGGGGATCAGTACTTC.

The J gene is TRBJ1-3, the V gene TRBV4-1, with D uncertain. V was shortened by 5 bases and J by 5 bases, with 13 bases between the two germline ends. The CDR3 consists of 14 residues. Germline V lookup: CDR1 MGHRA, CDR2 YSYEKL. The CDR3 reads CASSFEQKRNTIYF. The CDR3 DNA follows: TGCGCCAGCAGCTTCGAACAGAAAAGAAACACCATATATTTT.

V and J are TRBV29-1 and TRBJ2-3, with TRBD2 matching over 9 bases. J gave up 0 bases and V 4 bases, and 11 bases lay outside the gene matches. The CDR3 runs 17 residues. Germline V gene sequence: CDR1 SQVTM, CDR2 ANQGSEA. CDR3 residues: CSVAPSGGTYSTDTQYF. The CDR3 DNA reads TGCAGCGTTGCTCCCAGCGGGGGGACCTATAGCACAGATACGCAGTATTTT.

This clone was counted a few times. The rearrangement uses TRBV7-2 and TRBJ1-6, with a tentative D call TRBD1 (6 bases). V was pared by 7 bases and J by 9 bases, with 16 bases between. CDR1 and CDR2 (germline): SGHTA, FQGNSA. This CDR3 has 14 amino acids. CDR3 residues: CASNTRDTGSPLHF. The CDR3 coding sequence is TGTGCCAGCAATACCCGGGACACGGGTTCACCCCTCCACTTT.

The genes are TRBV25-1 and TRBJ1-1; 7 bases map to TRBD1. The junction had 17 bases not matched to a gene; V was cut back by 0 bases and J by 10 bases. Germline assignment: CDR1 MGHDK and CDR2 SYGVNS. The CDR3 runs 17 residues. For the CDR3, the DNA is TGTGCCAGCAGTGAATATAAAAATCCAGGGGGGTACTTGATAGCTTTCTTT. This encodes CASSEYKNPGGYLIAFF.

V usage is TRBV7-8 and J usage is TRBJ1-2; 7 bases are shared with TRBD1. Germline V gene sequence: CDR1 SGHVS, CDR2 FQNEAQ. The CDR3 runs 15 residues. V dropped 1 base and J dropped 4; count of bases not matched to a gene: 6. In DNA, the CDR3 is TGTGCCAGCAGCTTAGGAGCGGAGGGGGCCTATGGCTACACCTTC. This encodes CASSLGAEGAYGYTF.

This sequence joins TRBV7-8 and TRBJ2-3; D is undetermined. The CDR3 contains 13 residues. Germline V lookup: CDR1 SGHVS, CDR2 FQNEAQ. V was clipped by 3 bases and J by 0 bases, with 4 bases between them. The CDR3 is CASSFSSTDTQYF. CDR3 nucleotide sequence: TGTGCCAGCAGCTTTTCTAGCACAGATACGCAGTATTTT.

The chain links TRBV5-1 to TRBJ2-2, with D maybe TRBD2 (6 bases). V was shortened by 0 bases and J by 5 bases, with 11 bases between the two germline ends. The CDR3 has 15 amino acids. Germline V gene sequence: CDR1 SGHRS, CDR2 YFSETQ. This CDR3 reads CASSLAAGRTGELFF. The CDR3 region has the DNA TGCGCCAGCAGCTTGGCCGCGGGGCGTACCGGGGAGCTGTTTTTT.

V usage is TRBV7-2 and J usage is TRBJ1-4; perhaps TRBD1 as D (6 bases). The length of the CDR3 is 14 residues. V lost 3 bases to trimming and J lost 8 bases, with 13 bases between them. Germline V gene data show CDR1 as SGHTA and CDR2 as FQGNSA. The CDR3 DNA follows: TGTGCCAGCAGCTTTACAGGGAGCAGGGAAAAACTGTTTTTT. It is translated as CASSFTGSREKLFF.

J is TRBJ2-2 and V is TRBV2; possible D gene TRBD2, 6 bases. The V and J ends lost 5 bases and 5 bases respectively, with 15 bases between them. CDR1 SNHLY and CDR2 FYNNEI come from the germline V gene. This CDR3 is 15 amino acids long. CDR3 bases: TGTGCCAGCAGTAGAAATACTCGGGGGACCGGGGAGCTGTTTTTT. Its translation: CASSRNTRGTGELFF. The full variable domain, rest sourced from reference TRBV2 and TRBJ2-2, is EPEVTQTPSHQVTQMGQEVILRCVPISNHLYFYWYRQILGQKVEFLVSFYNNEISEKSEIFDDQFSVERPDGSNFTLKIRSTKLEDSAMYFCASSRNTRGTGELFFGEGSRLTVL.

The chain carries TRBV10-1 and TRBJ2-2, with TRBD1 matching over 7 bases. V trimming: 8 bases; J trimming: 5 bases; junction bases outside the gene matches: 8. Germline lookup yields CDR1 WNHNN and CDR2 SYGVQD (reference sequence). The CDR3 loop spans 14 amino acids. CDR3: CASSGQAATGELFF. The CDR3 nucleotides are TGCGCCAGCTCCGGACAGGCCGCAACCGGGGAGCTGTTTTTT.

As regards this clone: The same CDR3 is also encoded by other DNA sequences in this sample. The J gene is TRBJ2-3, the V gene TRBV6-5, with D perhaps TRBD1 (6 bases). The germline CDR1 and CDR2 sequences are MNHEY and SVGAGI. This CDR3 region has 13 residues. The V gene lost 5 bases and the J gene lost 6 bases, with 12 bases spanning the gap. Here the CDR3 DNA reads TGTGCCAGCAGTCCACAGGGTACCGATACGCAGTATTTT. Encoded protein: CASSPQGTDTQYF.

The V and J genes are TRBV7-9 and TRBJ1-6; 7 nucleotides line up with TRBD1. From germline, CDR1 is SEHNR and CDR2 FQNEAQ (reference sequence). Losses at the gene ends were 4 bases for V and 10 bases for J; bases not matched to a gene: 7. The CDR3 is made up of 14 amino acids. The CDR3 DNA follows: TGTGCCAGCAGCTCGGAGACAGGGAACTCACCCCTCCACTTT. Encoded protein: CASSSETGNSPLHF.

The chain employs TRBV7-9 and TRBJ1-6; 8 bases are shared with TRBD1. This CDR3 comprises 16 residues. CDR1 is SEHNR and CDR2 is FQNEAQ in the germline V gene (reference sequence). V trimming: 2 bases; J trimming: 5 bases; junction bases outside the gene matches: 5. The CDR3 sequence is CASSLIWDRNNSPLHF. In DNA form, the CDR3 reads TGTGCCAGCAGCTTAATTTGGGACAGGAATAATTCACCCCTCCACTTT.

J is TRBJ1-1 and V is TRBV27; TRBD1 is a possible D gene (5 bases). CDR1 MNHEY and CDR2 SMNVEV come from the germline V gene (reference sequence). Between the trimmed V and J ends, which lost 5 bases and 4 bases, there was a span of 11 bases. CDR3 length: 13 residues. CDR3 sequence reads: CASSPQGTTEAFF. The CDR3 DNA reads TGTGCCAGCAGTCCCCAGGGAACCACTGAAGCTTTCTTT.

The CDR3 reads CASSLWEGPGEKLFF. The CDR3 nucleotides are TGTGCCAGCAGTTTATGGGAGGGGCCGGGAGAAAAACTGTTTTTT. V and J are TRBV28 and TRBJ1-4, with D perhaps TRBD1 (5 bases). The germline V and J ends were trimmed by 0 bases and 8 bases, with 13 bases remaining between them. The CDR3 has 15 residues. CDR1 is MDHEN and CDR2 is SYDVKM in the germline V gene.